These 26 T cell receptor beta chains came from one sample sequenced in a study of blood T cell repertoires in COVID-19. Sequencing used immunoSEQ multiplex PCR; TCRdb keeps in-frame clones, though not all of them. The sample includes around 200,000 clones, around nine tenths seen only once; the top ten take approximately 4%. Sequencing was performed on peripheral blood. The receptors originated from a man aged 18 to 35 with active or convalescent COVID-19.

Points on this clone: Compared with germline, one end of the junction differs, possibly owing to a read error. The chain couples TRBV7-7 to TRBJ2-1; 8 bases line up with TRBD1. CDR3 size: 15 residues. CDR1 and CDR2 (germline): SSHAT, FNYEAQ (reference sequence). The CDR3 loop reads CASSTGTGASNEQFF. The CDR3 coding sequence is TGTGCTAGCAGCACCGGGACAGGCGCTTCTAATGAGCAGTTCTTC. The full variable domain, with the rest looked up from reference TRBV7-7 and TRBJ2-1, is GAGVSQSPRYKVTKRGQDVTLRCDPISSHATLYWYQQALGQGPEFLTYFNYEAQPDKSGLPSDRFSAERPEGSISTLTIQRTEQRDSAMYRCASSTGTGASNEQFFGPGTRLTVL.

The chain uses TRBV28 and TRBJ2-3; 9 bases fit TRBD2. Germline V gene data show CDR1 as MDHEN and CDR2 as SYDVKM. This CDR3 is 14 amino acids long. V gave up 8 bases and J gave up 0 bases; unmatched junction bases: 3. The CDR3 nucleotides are TGTGCCAGCGCGCTAGCGGGAAGCACAGATACGCAGTATTTT. This sequence encodes CASALAGSTDTQYF. The variable domain in full, completed from reference TRBV28 and TRBJ2-3, reads DVKVTQSSRYLVKRTGEKVFLECVQDMDHENMFWYRQDPGLGLRLIYFSYDVKMKEKGDIPEGYSVSREKKERFSLILESASTNQTSMYLCASALAGSTDTQYFGPGTRLTVL.

This sequence joins TRBV24-1 and TRBJ1-1; D might be TRBD1 (6 bases). V was shortened by 5 bases and J by 1 base, with 7 bases between the two germline ends. Germline assignment: CDR1 KGHDR and CDR2 SFDVKD. The CDR3 totals 13 residues. CDR3 region: CATSVRGNTEAFF. The CDR3 DNA reads as TGTGCCACCAGTGTCAGGGGGAACACTGAAGCTTTCTTT.

The table lists this clone with a count of one. DNA for the CDR3: TGTGCCATCAGTGCCCCCGAGAGGAACTCCCGGGAGCTGTTTTTT. Translated, it gives CAISAPERNSRELFF. The chain couples TRBV10-3 to TRBJ2-2; D call uncertain. The V end lost 4 bases, the J end lost 9 bases, and 18 bases lay between the germline ends. The CDR3 runs to 15 residues. CDR1 and CDR2 (germline): ENHRY, SYGVKD.

This sequence joins TRBV7-8 and TRBJ2-3, with a possible D match to TRBD1 (6 bases). Trimming removed 5 bases at V and 8 bases at J, with 20 bases between. CDR1 SGHVS and CDR2 FQNEAQ come from the germline V gene. The CDR3 is made up of 15 amino acids. The CDR3 nucleotides are TGTGCCAGCAGCCCGACAGGACCCCCTGGAGGTACGCAGTATTTT. Translation: CASSPTGPPGGTQYF.

The sample holds a few counts of this clone. The chain has TRBV11-2 and TRBJ1-1; 9 bases are shared with TRBD1. The CDR3 sequence is 14 residues long. Unmatched junction bases numbered 10, after V lost 8 bases and J lost 6 bases. Germline CDR1 is SGHAT and CDR2 is FQNNGV. CDR3 sequence reads: CASQTGTGYSEAFF. CDR3 DNA sequence: TGTGCCAGCCAAACCGGGACAGGGTACTCTGAAGCTTTCTTT.

The rearrangement links TRBV6-5 to TRBJ2-7; 8 bases are a match to TRBD2. V gave up 6 bases and J gave up 5 bases; unmatched junction bases: 9. Germline-derived CDR1 and CDR2 are MNHEY and SVGAGI. CDR3 size: 14 residues. CDR3 region: CASRQGLVRNEQYF. DNA of the CDR3: TGTGCCAGCAGACAGGGACTAGTCCGGAACGAGCAGTACTTC.

This clone was counted a single time. The genes are TRBV15 and TRBJ2-1, with 7 nucleotides matching TRBD2. Germline CDR1 and CDR2: LNHNV and YYDKDF (reference sequence). With V trimmed by 3 bases and J by 8 bases, 10 bases remained unmatched. The CDR3 runs 15 residues. The CDR3 DNA is TGTGCCACCAGCAGGGGTAGCGGGCGGTTGGATGAGCAGTTCTTC. It is translated as CATSRGSGRLDEQFF.

This clone was seen a single time. The V call is TRBV28, the J call TRBJ1-2; 7 positions match TRBD1. Germline V gives CDR1 MDHEN, CDR2 SYDVKM. Unmatched junction bases numbered 11, after V lost 6 bases and J lost 4 bases. The CDR3 sequence is 15 residues long. CDR3 in DNA: TGTGCCAGCAGCCGATCGACAGGGAATCCCTATGGCTACACCTTC. Translating it yields CASSRSTGNPYGYTF.

The chain employs TRBV10-2 and TRBJ1-1; a weak D match, TRBD1 (6 bases). Germline assignment: CDR1 WSHSY and CDR2 SAAADI. This CDR3 spans 13 amino acids. V was trimmed by 5 bases and J by 0 bases, leaving 7 bases between them. CDR3 region: CASSQGMNTEAFF. CDR3 nucleotide sequence: TGCGCCAGCAGTCAGGGGATGAACACTGAAGCTTTCTTT.

J is TRBJ1-5 and V is TRBV15; 7 nucleotides agree with TRBD1. With 5 bases clipped from V and 0 bases from J, the junction kept 10 bases outside the gene matches. Germline CDR1 LNHNV, CDR2 YYDKDF (reference sequence). The CDR3 totals 17 residues. The chain's CDR3 is CATSRGGTADSNQPQHF. CDR3 sequence (DNA): TGTGCCACCAGCCGAGGGGGGACAGCCGATAGCAATCAGCCCCAGCATTTT.

The genes are TRBV7-2 and TRBJ2-1; TRBD2 matches at 9 bases. Trimming at V came to 0 bases and at J to 6 bases, leaving 6 bases not matched to a gene. The CDR3 sequence is 16 residues long. CDR1 and CDR2 from the germline V gene are SGHTA and FQGNSA. CDR3 sequence: CASSLAPRGRVNEQFF. Here the CDR3 DNA reads TGTGCCAGCAGCTTAGCGCCCCGCGGGAGGGTCAATGAGCAGTTCTTC.

The sample holds one count of this clone. V gene TRBV25-1 combines with J gene TRBJ1-2; D remains unclear. Germline CDR1 and CDR2: MGHDK and SYGVNS. The CDR3 length is 12 residues. With 7 bases removed from V and 4 bases from J, the gap between germline ends came to 10 bases. As DNA, the CDR3 is TGTGCCAGCATGGAAAACAGCTATGGCTACACCTTC. Translated, it gives CASMENSYGYTF.

The chain couples TRBV24-1 to TRBJ1-2, with D hard to call. This CDR3 has 13 residues. Looked up from germline, CDR1 is KGHDR and CDR2 is SFDVKD. Trimming removed 1 base from V and 6 bases from J, with 8 bases in between. CDR3 sequence reads: CATSDLSSDGYTF. The CDR3 region has the DNA TGTGCCACCAGTGATTTATCCAGTGATGGCTACACCTTC.

The J gene is TRBJ2-2, the V gene TRBV2, with D possibly matching TRBD1 (5 bases). The CDR3 length is 15 residues. Germline V gives CDR1 SNHLY, CDR2 FYNNEI. V lost 6 bases, J lost 3 bases, and 14 bases lay in between. The CDR3 region is CASRIGASYTGELFF. The CDR3 DNA sequence: TGTGCCAGCAGGATTGGGGCTAGTTACACCGGGGAGCTGTTTTTT.

The chain combines TRBV11-3 with TRBJ1-1; 10 bases are a match to TRBD1. Germline values: CDR1 SGHNT, CDR2 YENEEA. J gave up 6 bases and V 4 bases, and 5 bases lay outside the gene matches. This CDR3 comprises 14 residues. CDR3 sequence reads: CASSSRDRGPEAFF. CDR3 nucleotides: TGTGCCAGCAGCTCCCGGGACAGGGGCCCTGAAGCTTTCTTT.

The gene calls are TRBV20-1 and TRBJ2-1; no definite D call. The germline CDR1 and CDR2 sequences are DFQATT and SNEGSKA (reference sequence). The CDR3 has 11 residues. The CDR3 DNA reads TGCAGCGCGGCTACCTACAATGAGCAGTTCTTC. It translates to CSAATYNEQFF.

The table lists this clone with a count of one. The rearrangement links TRBV5-5 to TRBJ1-1; 8 nucleotides match TRBD1. Germline V CDR1 and CDR2: SGHKS, YYEKEE (reference sequence). V was pared by 4 bases and J by 5 bases, with 13 bases of the junction left unmatched. This CDR3 is built from 16 residues. The CDR3 is CASSAYVRGPGTEAFF. In DNA form, the CDR3 reads TGTGCCAGCAGCGCCTACGTCAGGGGGCCGGGGACTGAAGCTTTCTTT.

In DNA, the CDR3 is TGTGCCAGCAGCCCCCATACGACAGGCAATCCCTACGAGCAGTACTTC. Protein: CASSPHTTGNPYEQYF. The chain couples TRBV11-3 to TRBJ2-7; the D gene is possibly TRBD1 (6 bases). The CDR3 extends over 16 amino acids. CDR1 and CDR2 from the germline V gene are SGHNT and YENEEA. V dropped 5 bases and J dropped 2 bases, with 19 bases sitting between them.

This chain connects TRBV5-1 to TRBJ2-7; 12 bases line up with TRBD2. CDR3 length equals 14 residues. Germline trimming cut 4 bases from V and 4 bases from J; bases unmatched to any gene: 3. Germline-derived CDR1 and CDR2 are SGHRS and YFSETQ. The CDR3 spells CASSATSGSYEQYF. The DNA for the CDR3 is TGCGCCAGCAGCGCGACTAGCGGGAGTTACGAGCAGTACTTC.

The J gene is TRBJ1-6, the V gene TRBV27; 7 bases fit TRBD1. V lost 6 bases and J lost 6; bases outside the gene matches: 5. The CDR3 consists of 14 residues. Germline CDR1 and CDR2: MNHEY and SMNVEV (reference sequence). The CDR3 reads CASRAGTANSPLHF. The DNA of the CDR3 is TGTGCCAGCAGAGCCGGGACAGCTAATTCACCCCTCCACTTT.

This chain uses TRBV5-1 with TRBJ2-2, with D hard to call. The CDR3 runs 12 residues. Trimming took 9 bases from V and 5 from J, leaving 11 bases between them. Germline V gene lookup returns CDR1 SGHRS and CDR2 YFSETQ. The CDR3 nucleotides read TGCGCCACACACCTGGAGACCGGGGAGCTGTTTTTT. Translation gives CATHLETGELFF.

CDR3 amino acids: CASSLAPDRVTEAFF. CDR3 bases: TGTGCCAGCAGCTTAGCCCCAGACAGGGTAACAGAAGCTTTCTTT. V is TRBV7-8 and J is TRBJ1-1; 7 bases align to TRBD1. V gave up 0 bases and J gave up 8 bases; unmatched junction bases: 9. The CDR3 loop spans 15 amino acids. Germline CDR1 reads SGHVS; CDR2 reads FQNEAQ.

The chain uses TRBV5-6 and TRBJ2-5; D gene ambiguous. V lost 1 base and J lost 0, with 10 bases in between. The germline gives CDR1 SGHDT, CDR2 YYEEEE. CDR3 size: 15 residues. The CDR3 DNA follows: TGTGCCAGCAGCTTGCGTAGAACGTACCAAGAGACCCAGTACTTC. Its protein product is CASSLRRTYQETQYF.

The chain recombines TRBV6-5 with TRBJ1-1, with a weak D call TRBD1 (5 bases). Trimming stripped 0 bases from V and 5 bases from J, with 13 bases between. Germline CDR1 is MNHEY and CDR2 is SVGAGI. This CDR3 is 15 amino acids long. As DNA, the CDR3 is TGTGCCAGCAGTTACTCGACGTCAGGGTGGACTGAAGCTTTCTTT. Its translation is CASSYSTSGWTEAFF.

This clone is a singleton in its sample. The rearrangement joins TRBV15 to TRBJ2-1, with 12 positions matching TRBD2. CDR3 length: 16 residues. The junction had 11 bases not matched to a gene; V was cut back by 5 bases and J by 9 bases. Germline V CDR1 and CDR2: LNHNV, YYDKDF (reference sequence). Here the CDR3 reads CATSRNRLAGAVEQFF. The CDR3 coding sequence is TGTGCCACCAGCCGCAACCGACTAGCGGGAGCAGTTGAGCAGTTCTTC.